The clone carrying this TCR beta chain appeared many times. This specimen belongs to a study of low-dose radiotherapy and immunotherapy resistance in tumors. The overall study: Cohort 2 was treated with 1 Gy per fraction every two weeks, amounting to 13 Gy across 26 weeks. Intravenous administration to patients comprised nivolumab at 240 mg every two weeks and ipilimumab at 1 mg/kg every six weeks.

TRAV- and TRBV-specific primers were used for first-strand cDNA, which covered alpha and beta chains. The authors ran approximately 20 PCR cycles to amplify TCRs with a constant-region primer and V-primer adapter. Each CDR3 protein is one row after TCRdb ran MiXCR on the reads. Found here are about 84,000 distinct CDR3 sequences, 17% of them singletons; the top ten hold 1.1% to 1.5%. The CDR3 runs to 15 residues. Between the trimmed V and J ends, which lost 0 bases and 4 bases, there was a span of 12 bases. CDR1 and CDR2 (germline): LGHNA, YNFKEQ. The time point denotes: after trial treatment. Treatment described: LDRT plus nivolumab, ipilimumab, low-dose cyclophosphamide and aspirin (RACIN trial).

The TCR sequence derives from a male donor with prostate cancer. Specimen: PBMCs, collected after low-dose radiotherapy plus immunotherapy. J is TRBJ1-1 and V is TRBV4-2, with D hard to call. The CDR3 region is CASSQDSPYGTEAFF. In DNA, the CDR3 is TGTGCCAGCAGCCAAGACAGCCCCTACGGCACTGAAGCTTTCTTT.